This T cell receptor (beta chain) derives from a study of lymphopenia after photon versus proton radiotherapy. With regard to this clone: The target antigen is unknown.

Study outcomes and limitations: Survival link was tested only in deceased patients; proton benefit remains a possibility. Photon-treated patients lost naive T cells and TCR diversity; proton-treated stayed stable. Larger post-nadir TCR diversity loss correlated inversely with survival in deceased patients. After the lymphocyte nadir, photon-treated repertoires showed oligoclonal expansion, especially of CD8+ Temra cells.

Profiled with immunoSEQ multiplex PCR; TCRdb holds only in-frame clones, not every one. The sample has more than 50,000 clones; around 83% are singletons. CDR3 length equals 15 residues. CDR1 is SGHTA and CDR2 is FQGNSA in the germline V gene. V was trimmed by 5 bases and J by 2 bases, leaving 13 bases between them. The chain couples TRBV7-2 to TRBJ2-1; D is perhaps TRBD2 (5 bases). Sequenced here: peripheral blood, sampled from a patient treated with photon-based radiotherapy. The sequence was obtained from a middle-aged man with gastric cancer. This chain's CDR3 is CASSPGSFTYNEQFF. CDR3 DNA sequence: TGTGCCAGCAGCCCGGGATCCTTTACCTACAATGAGCAGTTCTTC.